These 21 T cell receptor beta chains originate from one sample sequenced in a study of blood T cell repertoires in COVID-19. Here immunoSEQ multiplex PCR was the method, and the copy in TCRdb shows in-frame clones only, minus some. The table has fewer than 200,000 clones, 80% to 90% seen once. Source material: peripheral blood. These receptors all stem from a man younger than 30 who had recovered from COVID-19.

V usage is TRBV21-1 and J usage is TRBJ2-7; the table names TRBD1, a call not compared with the DNA. TRBV21-1 is a known pseudogene. This CDR3 comprises 13 residues. The CDR3 here is CASCVPGNYEQYF. The CDR3, as DNA: TGTGCCAGCTGCGTTCCAGGGAACTACGAGCAGTACTTC.

The chain carries TRBV4-1 and TRBJ2-7; no clear D. Germline V gene lookup returns CDR1 MGHRA and CDR2 YSYEKL. Trimming cost V 1 base and J 0 bases, with 7 bases left between them. This CDR3 spans 14 amino acids. In DNA, the CDR3 is TGCGCCAGCAGCCAAGGAGTCCCCTCCTACGAGCAGTACTTC. Translation: CASSQGVPSYEQYF.

The V and J genes are TRBV6-2 or TRBV6-3 and TRBJ2-1; 10 nucleotides line up with TRBD2. CDR1 is MNHEY, CDR2 SVGEGT, per germline. The CDR3 totals 17 residues. The V gene end was trimmed by 3 bases and the J gene end by 4 bases; junction bases not matched to a gene: 9. The CDR3 region is CASSYGLAGGNYNEQFF. CDR3 DNA sequence: TGTGCCAGCAGTTATGGGTTAGCGGGAGGAAATTACAATGAGCAGTTCTTC.

The rearrangement uses TRBV19 and TRBJ1-2, with D maybe TRBD1 (5 bases). Germline lookup yields CDR1 LNHDA and CDR2 SQIVND (reference sequence). The length of the CDR3 is 13 residues. Trimming stripped 3 bases from V and 1 base from J, with 6 bases between. The CDR3 reads CASSMGHNYGYTF. The CDR3 coding sequence is TGTGCCAGTAGTATGGGGCATAACTATGGCTACACCTTC.

The chain links TRBV25-1 to TRBJ1-2; a possible D gene is TRBD1 (5 bases). The CDR3 totals 12 residues. V was cut by 7 bases and J by 8 bases, with 14 bases left in between. Per the germline V gene, CDR1 is MGHDK and CDR2 is SYGVNS. CDR3 protein: CASMQGNRGYTF. CDR3 in DNA: TGTGCCAGCATGCAGGGCAACAGAGGCTACACCTTC.

The CDR3: CATSEAGRETQYF. DNA for the CDR3: TGTGCCACCAGTGAGGCGGGTCGGGAGACCCAGTACTTC. This chain joins TRBV24-1 and TRBJ2-5; a possible D gene is TRBD2 (5 bases). This CDR3 has 13 residues. The V end lost 4 bases, the J end lost 5 bases, and 10 bases lay between the germline ends. Germline lookup yields CDR1 KGHDR and CDR2 SFDVKD.

The chain links TRBV27 to TRBJ2-7; a weak D match, TRBD2 (6 bases). The V and J ends lost 1 base and 4 bases respectively, with 11 bases between them. The CDR3 has 14 amino acids. Germline loops: CDR1 MNHEY, CDR2 SMNVEV (reference sequence). The CDR3 DNA reads as TGTGCCAGCAGTTTATGGGGGACTGAATACGAGCAGTACTTC. Residues: CASSLWGTEYEQYF.

The chain uses TRBV19 and TRBJ2-2; D is perhaps TRBD1 (6 bases). This CDR3 is 15 amino acids long. Per germline, CDR1 LNHDA and CDR2 SQIVND (reference sequence). Trimming shortened V by 3 bases and J by 2 bases, and 10 bases separated the two germline ends. Here the CDR3 DNA reads TGTGCCAGTAGTATTGGGGACAAAAACACCGGGGAGCTGTTTTTT. Translating gives CASSIGDKNTGELFF.

The chain uses TRBV6-5 and TRBJ1-2; TRBD1 agrees at 8 bases. The V and J ends lost 7 bases and 8 bases, in that order; junction bases with no gene match: 9. The CDR3 consists of 13 residues. CDR1 and CDR2 from the germline V gene are MNHEY and SVGAGI. This chain's CDR3 is CASTQGAQRGYTF. The CDR3 nucleotides read TGTGCCAGCACCCAGGGGGCTCAAAGGGGCTACACCTTC.

The V gene is TRBV28, the J gene TRBJ2-5; the match to TRBD2 covers 10 bases. Germline V gene sequence: CDR1 MDHEN, CDR2 SYDVKM. This CDR3 comprises 17 residues. J lost 1 base, V lost 3 bases, and 8 bases had no gene match. The CDR3 nucleotides are TGTGCCAGCAGTTTTCCCATAGCGGGAGGCGGCCAAGAGACCCAGTACTTC. Protein: CASSFPIAGGGQETQYF.

In its sample, this clone was seen once. The J gene is TRBJ2-2, the V gene TRBV29-1; D may be TRBD1 (5 bases). CDR3 length: 13 residues. Germline CDR1 is SQVTM and CDR2 is ANQGSEA. Trimming pared 4 bases from V and 3 bases from J, leaving 9 bases between. In DNA form, the CDR3 reads TGCAGCGTTGCCAGGGCTGACACCGGGGAGCTGTTTTTT. It translates to CSVARADTGELFF.

This chain joins TRBV19 and TRBJ1-2, with 8 nucleotides matching TRBD1. The CDR3 is made up of 14 amino acids. The ends lost 5 bases at V and 7 bases at J; junction bases unmatched: 9. Looked up from germline, CDR1 is LNHDA and CDR2 is SQIVND (reference sequence). CDR3: CASSPSDRDIGYTF. The CDR3 nucleotides are TGTGCCAGTAGTCCGTCGGACAGGGACATTGGCTACACCTTC.

The chain has TRBV3-1 (or the pseudogene TRBV3-2) and TRBJ2-7; 9 bases are a match to TRBD1. With V trimmed by 6 bases and J by 5 bases, 8 bases remained unmatched. The CDR3 is 14 residues long. Germline CDR1 and CDR2: LGHDT and YNNKEL (reference sequence). The CDR3 loop reads CASSTGQGRHEQYF. In nucleotides, the CDR3 is TGTGCCAGCAGTACTGGACAGGGGCGCCACGAGCAGTACTTC.

The chain joins TRBV4-1 to TRBJ2-7; 10 bases agree with TRBD2. J lost 9 bases, V lost 0 bases, and 5 bases had no gene match. Per the germline V gene, CDR1 is MGHRA and CDR2 is YSYEKL. CDR3 length: 14 residues. DNA for the CDR3: TGCGCCAGCAGCCAAGATTGGTTAGCGGGAGGGCAGTACTTC. Residues: CASSQDWLAGGQYF.

The chain has TRBV28 and TRBJ2-1; 8 bases agree with TRBD2. This CDR3 is 13 amino acids long. Germline V lookup: CDR1 MDHEN, CDR2 SYDVKM. As DNA, the CDR3 is TGTGTGATTTCGGGGGGGCGTCTTTCTGAGCAGTTCTTC. Translated: CVISGGRLSEQFF.

V usage is TRBV5-6 and J usage is TRBJ2-6, with TRBD1 matching over 9 bases. The germline CDR1 and CDR2 sequences are SGHDT and YYEEEE. V was pared by 2 bases and J by 6 bases, with 3 bases of the junction left unmatched. The CDR3 is 15 amino acids. CDR3 region: CASSFHRGLANVLTF. CDR3 nucleotide sequence: TGTGCCAGCAGCTTCCACAGGGGGCTGGCCAACGTCCTGACTTTC.

The chain combines TRBV28 with TRBJ2-5; the match to TRBD2 covers 12 bases. CDR3 length equals 17 residues. The germline V gene encodes CDR1 MDHEN and CDR2 SYDVKM. Losses at the gene ends were 3 bases for V and 6 bases for J; bases not matched to a gene: 11. DNA of the CDR3: TGTGCCAGCAGTTTGGCGACTAGCGGGAGCTCTGGGAAGACCCAGTACTTC. Its translation is CASSLATSGSSGKTQYF.

The chain employs TRBV5-1 and TRBJ1-6; TRBD1 matches 9 bases. The V gene end was trimmed by 3 bases and the J gene end by 10 bases; junction bases not matched to a gene: 5. Germline lookup yields CDR1 SGHRS and CDR2 YFSETQ. The CDR3 runs 14 residues. The CDR3 reads CASSSQGAESPLHF. CDR3 nucleotides: TGCGCCAGCAGCTCACAGGGGGCAGAGTCACCCCTCCACTTT.

This clone showed up just a few times. DNA for the CDR3: TGTGCCACCAGTGATCCAGACCGGGGGGAAACTGGCGAGCAGTACTTC. Its translation is CATSDPDRGETGEQYF. The chain joins TRBV24-1 to TRBJ2-7, with 7 bases that match TRBD2. Trimming at V came to 3 bases and at J to 6 bases, leaving 13 bases not matched to a gene. The V gene's germline CDR1 is KGHDR and CDR2 SFDVKD. The CDR3 consists of 16 residues.

V and J are TRBV9 and TRBJ1-5; tentative D call: TRBD1 (6 bases). V gave up 4 bases and J gave up 4 bases, with 12 bases separating them. This CDR3 is 14 amino acids long. CDR1 SGDLS and CDR2 YYNGEE come from the germline V gene. The chain's CDR3 is CASSPDSGNQPQHF. CDR3 coding DNA: TGTGCCAGCAGCCCGGACAGTGGGAATCAGCCCCAGCATTTT.

V is TRBV5-6 and J is TRBJ2-3, with D hard to call. CDR3 length: 16 residues. The germline V gene has CDR1 SGHDT and CDR2 YYEEEE. Trimming removed 0 bases from V and 4 bases from J, with 15 bases in between. The chain's CDR3 is CASSLGARIGADTQYF. CDR3 nucleotide sequence: TGTGCCAGCAGCTTGGGGGCCAGAATCGGTGCAGATACGCAGTATTTT.